Below are 22 T cell receptor beta chains sequenced from a single sample in a study of CD8+CD57+ T cells in acquired aplastic anemia. By flow cytometry, patients selected for sequencing had shown an expansion of CD8+CD57+ cells. TCR beta VDJ combinations and CDR3 sequences were profiled from genomic DNA. Using its own MiXCR run on the reads, TCRdb lists one record per CDR3 protein. Of fewer than 85,000 distinct CDR3 sequences listed, around 70% are singletons. The sample consisted of sorted CD4+, CD8+, or CD8+CD57+ T cells (not recorded which) from PBMCs. The receptors shown here come from a human donor with aplastic anemia.

The chain combines TRBV29-1 with TRBJ2-7, with 7 bases aligning to TRBD1. This CDR3 comprises 13 residues. The V segment lost 4 bases and the J segment 3 bases; nucleotides outside the gene matches: 6. Looked up from germline, CDR1 is SQVTM and CDR2 is ANQGSEA. CDR3 sequence reads: CSVVHDRVYEQYF. CDR3 in DNA: TGCAGCGTTGTTCACGACAGGGTCTACGAGCAGTACTTC.

This clonotype has a single count. V and J are TRBV20-1 and TRBJ2-1, with TRBD2 matching over 9 bases. Trimming cost V 0 bases and J 7 bases; bases outside gene matches: 7. CDR1 and CDR2 (germline): DFQATT, SNEGSKA (reference sequence). The CDR3 loop spans 15 amino acids. CDR3 sequence: CSARDLIAGENEQFF. The CDR3 coding sequence is TGCAGTGCTAGAGATCTCATAGCGGGGGAAAATGAGCAGTTCTTC.

Only a few counts were recorded for this clonotype. The chain uses TRBV24-1 and TRBJ1-2; 8 positions match TRBD1. The V gene's germline CDR1 is KGHDR and CDR2 SFDVKD. The CDR3 covers 14 residues. Germline trimming cut 4 bases from V and 5 bases from J; bases unmatched to any gene: 5. The CDR3 sequence is CATSDLNRGYGYTF. DNA for the CDR3: TGTGCCACCAGTGACCTGAACAGGGGGTATGGCTACACCTTC.

This clonotype has a count of ten or more. This chain uses TRBV19 with TRBJ1-2; D uncertain. The CDR3 is made up of 13 amino acids. Between the trimmed V and J ends, which lost 3 bases and 1 base, there was a span of 6 bases. CDR1 and CDR2 from the germline V gene are LNHDA and SQIVND (reference sequence). The chain's CDR3 is CASSIRGNYGYTF. The CDR3 nucleotides read TGTGCCAGTAGTATTCGAGGTAACTATGGCTACACCTTC.

This chain joins TRBV5-1 and TRBJ2-7, with D perhaps matching TRBD1 (5 bases). The CDR3 runs to 12 residues. The V gene lost 1 base and the J gene lost 5 bases, with 7 bases spanning the gap. In germline, CDR1 is SGHRS, CDR2 YFSETQ. CDR3 DNA sequence: TGCGCCAGCAGCTTGTTCAGGGACGAGCAGTACTTC. Translation gives CASSLFRDEQYF.

The V and J genes are TRBV19 and TRBJ2-6; a possible D gene is TRBD1 (5 bases). CDR3 size: 16 residues. Germline CDR1 is LNHDA and CDR2 is SQIVND (reference sequence). The ends were cut back, 5 bases at V and 0 bases at J, with 11 bases in the middle. Here the CDR3 DNA reads TGTGCCAGTAGTCCCCTTGGGGCCTCTGGGGCCAACGTCCTGACTTTC. As protein: CASSPLGASGANVLTF.

This clonotype appeared a few times. This chain links TRBV11-2 with TRBJ2-1, with a weak D call TRBD2 (6 bases). Trimming pared 0 bases from V and 9 bases from J, leaving 21 bases between. The CDR3 loop spans 17 amino acids. The germline gives CDR1 SGHAT, CDR2 FQNNGV. This chain's CDR3 is CASSLDFLLATGGEQFF. DNA of the CDR3: TGTGCCAGCAGCTTAGACTTTCTGCTAGCGACGGGTGGTGAGCAGTTCTTC.

In DNA, the CDR3 is TGCAGTGCCCGGAGTGGGCAGATCTACGAGCAGTACTTC. Translation: CSARSGQIYEQYF. The J gene is TRBJ2-7, the V gene TRBV20-1; D remains ambiguous. CDR3 length: 13 amino acids. Germline V gives CDR1 DFQATT, CDR2 SNEGSKA (reference sequence). Trimming pared 6 bases from V and 3 bases from J, leaving 15 bases between.

V is TRBV27 and J is TRBJ2-3; D ambiguous. V shed 10 bases and J shed 0 bases, with 8 bases lying between them. The CDR3 runs to 12 residues. The germline CDR1 and CDR2 sequences are MNHEY and SMNVEV (reference sequence). The CDR3 DNA reads TGTGCCACCGGGCTTAGCACAGATACGCAGTATTTT. Protein: CATGLSTDTQYF.

The rearrangement links TRBV20-1 to TRBJ1-2, with D maybe TRBD1 (5 bases). The germline V and J ends were trimmed by 6 bases and 6 bases, with 17 bases remaining between them. This CDR3 contains 13 residues. Germline-derived CDR1 and CDR2 are DFQATT and SNEGSKA (reference sequence). The CDR3 region has the DNA TGCAGTGCATGGGACCCTACGTTGAATGGCTACACCTTC. Amino acids: CSAWDPTLNGYTF.

This clonotype has more than one count but fewer than ten. The chain links TRBV24-1 to TRBJ2-5, with TRBD1 matching 7 bases. The CDR3 extends over 15 amino acids. V trimming: 3 bases; J trimming: 0 bases; junction bases outside the gene matches: 3. Germline V gene data show CDR1 as KGHDR and CDR2 as SFDVKD. The DNA of the CDR3 is TGTGCCACCAGTGATCTGACAGGGAACCAAGAGACCCAGTACTTC. This encodes CATSDLTGNQETQYF.

DNA of the CDR3: TGCGCCAGCAGCGCGGGGCGCAACAATCAGCCCCAGCATTTT. Translated: CASSAGRNNQPQHF. The chain uses TRBV5-1 and TRBJ1-5, with D perhaps matching TRBD1 (5 bases). V lost 4 bases and J lost 3, with 11 bases in between. Germline V lookup: CDR1 SGHRS, CDR2 YFSETQ. The CDR3 is 14 amino acids. Drawing the rest from reference TRBV5-1 and TRBJ1-5, the complete variable domain is KAGVTQTPRYLIKTRGQQVTLSCSPISGHRSVSWYQQTPGQGLQFLFEYFSETQRNKGNFPGRFSGRQFSNSRSEMNVSTLELGDSALYLCASSAGRNNQPQHFGDGTRLSIL.

CDR3 sequence reads: CSARGQHLRYTF. The CDR3, as DNA: TGCAGTGCTAGAGGGCAGCATCTACGCTACACCTTC. This chain connects TRBV20-1 to TRBJ1-2, with unresolved D. This CDR3 is built from 12 residues. The V end was cut by 1 base, the J end by 9 bases, with 12 bases between. CDR1 is DFQATT and CDR2 is SNEGSKA in the germline V gene (reference sequence).

This clonotype was detected once. The J gene is TRBJ2-7, the V gene TRBV7-8, with unresolved D. The CDR3 loop spans 11 amino acids. Trimming left V 6 bases short and J 0 bases short, with 3 bases between. Germline assignment: CDR1 SGHVS and CDR2 FQNEAQ. Written as DNA, the CDR3 is TGTGCCAGCAGGGACTCCTACGAGCAGTACTTC. Translating gives CASRDSYEQYF.

This chain joins TRBV10-1 and TRBJ1-1; maybe TRBD1 (6 bases). The V end lost 0 bases, the J end lost 3 bases, and 11 bases lay between the germline ends. The CDR3 is 15 residues long. Germline V gene lookup returns CDR1 WNHNN and CDR2 SYGVQD (reference sequence). The CDR3 is CASSESQQGYTEAFF. CDR3 nucleotides: TGCGCCAGCAGTGAGTCACAACAGGGCTACACTGAAGCTTTCTTT.

The rearrangement joins TRBV4-1 to TRBJ2-3; the D is unclear. V dropped 1 base and J dropped 4 bases, with 6 bases sitting between them. CDR3 length: 13 amino acids. CDR1 is MGHRA and CDR2 is YSYEKL in the germline V gene. The CDR3 DNA follows: TGCGCCAGCAGCCAAGGGATCGCAGATACGCAGTATTTT. Its translation: CASSQGIADTQYF.

This sequence joins TRBV19 and TRBJ2-2; D call uncertain. Germline CDR1 and CDR2: LNHDA and SQIVND (reference sequence). CDR3 size: 13 residues. V was shortened by 1 base and J by 8 bases, with 8 bases between the two germline ends. The CDR3 spells CASSIGPPGELFF. CDR3 nucleotides: TGTGCCAGTAGTATAGGCCCTCCGGGGGAGCTGTTTTTT.

This clonotype appeared a few times. The chain combines TRBV25-1 with TRBJ2-7; 7 bases agree with TRBD1. CDR1 MGHDK and CDR2 SYGVNS come from the germline V gene. CDR3 size: 16 residues. The V segment lost 2 bases and the J segment 2 bases; nucleotides outside the gene matches: 9. The DNA for the CDR3 is TGTGCCAGCAGTGAAGCTTACCGGGACAGAACCTACGAGCAGTACTTC. Translating gives CASSEAYRDRTYEQYF.

Details on this clonotype: The junction shows a germline mismatch at one end, possibly a read error. V and J are TRBV15 and TRBJ2-3; TRBD1 is a possible D gene (5 bases). The CDR3 is 14 residues long. Germline V lookup: CDR1 LNHNV, CDR2 YYDKDF (reference sequence). CDR3 coding DNA: TGTGCCACCAGCGGAGACAGAGGCACAGATACGCAGTATTTT. Protein: CATSGDRGTDTQYF.

The rearrangement links TRBV10-3 to TRBJ2-7; TRBD1 aligns across 7 bases. There are 14 residues in the CDR3. J was trimmed by 4 bases and V by 1 base; bases with no gene match: 4. The germline V gene has CDR1 ENHRY and CDR2 SYGVKD. For the CDR3, the DNA is TGTGCCATCAGTGAGTTGGGACAGAGTTACGAGCAGTACTTC. It yields the protein CAISELGQSYEQYF.

The chain is built from TRBV5-1 and TRBJ2-5; TRBD2 matches 13 bases. The germline gives CDR1 SGHRS, CDR2 YFSETQ. This CDR3 spans 15 amino acids. The V gene end was trimmed by 5 bases and the J gene end by 6 bases; junction bases not matched to a gene: 7. The CDR3 DNA is TGCGCCAGCAGGTTGACTAGCGGGGGGCAGAAGACCCAGTACTTC. Protein: CASRLTSGGQKTQYF.

The chain links TRBV21-1 to TRBJ2-5; TRBD1 was called by the table and not checked on the DNA. TRBV21-1 is shown as a pseudogene. This CDR3 comprises 15 residues. CDR3 in DNA: TGTGCCAGCAGCCCTGGGCGACAGGGACAAGAGACCCAGTACTTC. This codes for CASSPGRQGQETQYF.